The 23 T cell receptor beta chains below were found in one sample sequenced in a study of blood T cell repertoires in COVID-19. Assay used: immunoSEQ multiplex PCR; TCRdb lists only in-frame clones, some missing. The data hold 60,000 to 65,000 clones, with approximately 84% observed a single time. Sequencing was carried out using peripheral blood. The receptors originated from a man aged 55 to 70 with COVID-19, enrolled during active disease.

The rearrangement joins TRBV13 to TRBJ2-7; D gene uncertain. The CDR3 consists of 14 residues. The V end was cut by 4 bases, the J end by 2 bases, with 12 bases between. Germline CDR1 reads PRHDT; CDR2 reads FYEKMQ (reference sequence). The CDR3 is CASSSLRNTYEQYF. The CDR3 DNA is TGTGCCAGCAGCTCCCTCAGAAATACCTACGAGCAGTACTTC.

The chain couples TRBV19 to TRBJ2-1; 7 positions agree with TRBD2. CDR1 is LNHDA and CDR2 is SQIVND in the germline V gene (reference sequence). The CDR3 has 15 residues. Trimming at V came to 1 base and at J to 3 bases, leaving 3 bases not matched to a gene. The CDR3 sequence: CASSIGLAGYNEQFF. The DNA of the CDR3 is TGTGCCAGTAGTATAGGACTAGCCGGCTACAATGAGCAGTTCTTC.

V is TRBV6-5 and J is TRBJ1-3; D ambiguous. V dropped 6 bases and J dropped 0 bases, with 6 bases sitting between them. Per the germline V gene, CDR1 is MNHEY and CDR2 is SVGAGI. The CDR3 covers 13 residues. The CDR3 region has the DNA TGTGCCAGCAGGGAGAGCTCTGGAAACACCATATATTTT. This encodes CASRESSGNTIYF.

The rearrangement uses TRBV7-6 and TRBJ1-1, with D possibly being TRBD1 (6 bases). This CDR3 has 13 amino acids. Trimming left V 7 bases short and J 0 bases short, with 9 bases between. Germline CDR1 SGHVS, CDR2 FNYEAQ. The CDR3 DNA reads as TGTGCCAGCAAACAGGGACTGAACACTGAAGCTTTCTTT. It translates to CASKQGLNTEAFF.

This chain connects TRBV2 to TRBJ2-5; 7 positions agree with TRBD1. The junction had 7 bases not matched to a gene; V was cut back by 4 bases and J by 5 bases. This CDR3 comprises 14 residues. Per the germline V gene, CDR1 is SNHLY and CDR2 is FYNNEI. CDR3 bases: TGTGCCAGCAGTGGGCAGACAGGGCGGGAGACCCAGTACTTC. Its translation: CASSGQTGRETQYF.

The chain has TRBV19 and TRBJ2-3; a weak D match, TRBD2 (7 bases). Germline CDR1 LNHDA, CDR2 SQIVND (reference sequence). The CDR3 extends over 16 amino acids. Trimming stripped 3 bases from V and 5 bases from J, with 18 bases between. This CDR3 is CASSMFGGAVGDTQYF. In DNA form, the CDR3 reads TGTGCCAGTAGTATGTTTGGGGGGGCGGTGGGAGATACGCAGTATTTT.

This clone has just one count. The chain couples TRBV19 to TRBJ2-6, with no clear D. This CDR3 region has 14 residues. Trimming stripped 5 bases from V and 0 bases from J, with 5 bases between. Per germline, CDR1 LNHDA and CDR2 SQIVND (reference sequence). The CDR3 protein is CASSADSGANVLTF. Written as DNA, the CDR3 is TGTGCCAGTAGTGCAGACTCTGGGGCCAACGTCCTGACTTTC.

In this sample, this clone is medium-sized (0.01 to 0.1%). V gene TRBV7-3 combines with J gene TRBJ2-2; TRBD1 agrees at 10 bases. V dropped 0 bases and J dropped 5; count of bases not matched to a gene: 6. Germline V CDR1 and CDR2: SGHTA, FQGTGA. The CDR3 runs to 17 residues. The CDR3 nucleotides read TGTGCCAGCAGCTTAACGGGACAGGGGTCGAGGACCGGGGAGCTGTTTTTT. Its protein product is CASSLTGQGSRTGELFF.

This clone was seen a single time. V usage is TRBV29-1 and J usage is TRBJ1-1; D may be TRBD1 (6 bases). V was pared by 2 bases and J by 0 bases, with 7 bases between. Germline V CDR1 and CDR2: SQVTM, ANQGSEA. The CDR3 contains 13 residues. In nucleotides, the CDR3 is TGCAGCGTTGAAACAGGGTTGAACACTGAAGCTTTCTTT. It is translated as CSVETGLNTEAFF.

The CDR3 loop is CATSEGSGKNTEAFF. For the CDR3, the DNA is TGTGCCACCAGTGAAGGTTCGGGGAAGAACACTGAAGCTTTCTTT. V gene TRBV24-1 combines with J gene TRBJ1-1; no definite D call. The CDR3 spans 15 residues. Germline assignment: CDR1 KGHDR and CDR2 SFDVKD. Trimming cost V 4 bases and J 1 base, with 12 bases left between them.

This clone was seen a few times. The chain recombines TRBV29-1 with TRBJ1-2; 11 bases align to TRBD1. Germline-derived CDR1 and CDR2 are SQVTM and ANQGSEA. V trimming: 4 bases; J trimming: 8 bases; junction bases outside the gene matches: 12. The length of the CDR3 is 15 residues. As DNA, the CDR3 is TGCAGCGTTGGTCAGGACAGGGGGCGATCTGAGGGCTACACCTTC. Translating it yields CSVGQDRGRSEGYTF.

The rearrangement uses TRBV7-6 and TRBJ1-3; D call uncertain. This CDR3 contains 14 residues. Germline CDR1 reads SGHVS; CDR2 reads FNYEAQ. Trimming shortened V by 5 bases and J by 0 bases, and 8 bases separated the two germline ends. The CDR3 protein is CASSPTNSGNTIYF. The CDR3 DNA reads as TGTGCCAGCAGCCCCACTAACTCTGGAAACACCATATATTTT. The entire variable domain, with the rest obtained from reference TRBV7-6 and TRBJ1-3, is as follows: GAGVSQSPRYKVTKRGQDVALRCDPISGHVSLYWYRQALGQGPEFLTYFNYEAQQDKSGLPNDRFSAERPEGSISTLTIQRTEQRDSAMYRCASSPTNSGNTIYFGEGSWLTVV.

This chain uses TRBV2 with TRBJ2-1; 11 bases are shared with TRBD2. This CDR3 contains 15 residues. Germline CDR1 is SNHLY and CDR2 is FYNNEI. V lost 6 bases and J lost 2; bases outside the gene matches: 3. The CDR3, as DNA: TGTGCCAGCAGCCCGGGACTAGCGGCCTACAATGAGCAGTTCTTC. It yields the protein CASSPGLAAYNEQFF.

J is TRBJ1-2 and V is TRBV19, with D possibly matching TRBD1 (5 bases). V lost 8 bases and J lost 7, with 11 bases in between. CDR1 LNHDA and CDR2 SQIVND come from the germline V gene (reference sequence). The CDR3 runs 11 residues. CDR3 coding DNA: TGTGCCAGTCGCTCCGGGGGTGGCTACACCTTC. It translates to CASRSGGGYTF.

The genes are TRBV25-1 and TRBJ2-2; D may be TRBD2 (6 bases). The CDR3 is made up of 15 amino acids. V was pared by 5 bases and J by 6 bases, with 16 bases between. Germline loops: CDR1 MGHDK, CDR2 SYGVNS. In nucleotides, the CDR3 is TGTGCCAGCAGTCCCCGGGGACTTGGTCCCGGGGAGCTGTTTTTT. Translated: CASSPRGLGPGELFF. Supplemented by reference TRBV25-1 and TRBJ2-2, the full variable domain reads EADIYQTPRYLVIGTGKKITLECSQTMGHDKMYWYQQDPGMELHLIHYSYGVNSTEKGDLSSESTVSRIRTEHFPLTLESARPSHTSQYLCASSPRGLGPGELFFGEGSRLTVL.

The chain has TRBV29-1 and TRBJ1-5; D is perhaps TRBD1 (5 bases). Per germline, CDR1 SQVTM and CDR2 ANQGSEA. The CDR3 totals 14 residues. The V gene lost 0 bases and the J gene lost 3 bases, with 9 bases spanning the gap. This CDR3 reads CSVEDAGPNQPQHF. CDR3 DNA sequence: TGCAGCGTTGAAGACGCAGGGCCCAATCAGCCCCAGCATTTT.

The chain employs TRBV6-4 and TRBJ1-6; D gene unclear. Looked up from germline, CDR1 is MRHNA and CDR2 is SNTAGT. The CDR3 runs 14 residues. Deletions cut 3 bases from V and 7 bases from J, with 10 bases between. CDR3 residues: CASSERGTNSPLHF. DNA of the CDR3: TGTGCCAGCAGTGAGCGGGGTACGAATTCACCCCTCCACTTT.

CDR3 loop: CASITRDNQETQYF. In DNA form, the CDR3 reads TGTGCCAGCATCACCCGGGACAACCAAGAGACCCAGTACTTC. The chain uses TRBV2 and TRBJ2-5; D is perhaps TRBD1 (6 bases). The germline V gene has CDR1 SNHLY and CDR2 FYNNEI. V was clipped by 7 bases and J by 0 bases, with 12 bases between them. This CDR3 is built from 14 residues. The full variable domain, in which reference TRBV2 and TRBJ2-5 provide the parts outside the CDR3, is EPEVTQTPSHQVTQMGQEVILRCVPISNHLYFYWYRQILGQKVEFLVSFYNNEISEKSEIFDDQFSVERPDGSNFTLKIRSTKLEDSAMYFCASITRDNQETQYFGPGTRLLVL.

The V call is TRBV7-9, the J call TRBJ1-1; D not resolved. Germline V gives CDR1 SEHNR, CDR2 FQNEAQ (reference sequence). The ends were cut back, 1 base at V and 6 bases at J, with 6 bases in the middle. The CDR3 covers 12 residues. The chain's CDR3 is CASSLVLSEAFF. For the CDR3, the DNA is TGTGCCAGCAGCTTAGTTTTATCTGAAGCTTTCTTT.

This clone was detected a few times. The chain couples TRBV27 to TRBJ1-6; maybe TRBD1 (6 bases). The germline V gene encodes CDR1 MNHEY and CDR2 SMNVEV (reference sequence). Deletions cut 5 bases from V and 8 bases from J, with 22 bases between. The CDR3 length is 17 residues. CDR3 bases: TGTGCCAGCAGTCTAGGGACAAGCCCATATATTTATTCACCCCTCCACTTT. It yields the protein CASSLGTSPYIYSPLHF.

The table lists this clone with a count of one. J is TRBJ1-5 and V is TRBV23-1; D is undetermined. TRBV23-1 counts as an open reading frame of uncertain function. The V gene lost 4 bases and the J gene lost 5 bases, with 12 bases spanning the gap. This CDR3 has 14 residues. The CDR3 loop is CASSPGEGYQPQHF. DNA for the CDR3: TGCGCCAGCAGTCCCGGGGAGGGATATCAGCCCCAGCATTTT.

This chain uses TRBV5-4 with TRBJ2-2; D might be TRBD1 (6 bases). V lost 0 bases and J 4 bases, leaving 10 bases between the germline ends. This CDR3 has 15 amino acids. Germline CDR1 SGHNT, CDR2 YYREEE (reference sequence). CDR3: CASSLDQGPTGELFF. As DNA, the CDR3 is TGTGCCAGCAGCTTGGACCAGGGGCCCACCGGGGAGCTGTTTTTT. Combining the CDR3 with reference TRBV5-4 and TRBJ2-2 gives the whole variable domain ETGVTQSPTHLIKTRGQQVTLRCSSQSGHNTVSWYQQALGQGPQFIFQYYREEENGRGNFPPRFSGLQFPNYSSELNVNALELDDSALYLCASSLDQGPTGELFFGEGSRLTVL.

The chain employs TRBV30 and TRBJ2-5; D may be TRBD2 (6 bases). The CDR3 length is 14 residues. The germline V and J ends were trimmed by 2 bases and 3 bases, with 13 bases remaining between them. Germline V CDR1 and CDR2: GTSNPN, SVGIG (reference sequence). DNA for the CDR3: TGTGCCTGGAGTATGGGACTGGGGGAAGAGACCCAGTACTTC. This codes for CAWSMGLGEETQYF. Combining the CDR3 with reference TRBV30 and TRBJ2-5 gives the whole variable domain SQTIHQWPATLVQPVGSPLSLECTVEGTSNPNLYWYRQAAGRGLQLLFYSVGIGQISSEVPQNLSASRPQDRQFILSSKKLLLSDSGFYLCAWSMGLGEETQYFGPGTRLLVL.